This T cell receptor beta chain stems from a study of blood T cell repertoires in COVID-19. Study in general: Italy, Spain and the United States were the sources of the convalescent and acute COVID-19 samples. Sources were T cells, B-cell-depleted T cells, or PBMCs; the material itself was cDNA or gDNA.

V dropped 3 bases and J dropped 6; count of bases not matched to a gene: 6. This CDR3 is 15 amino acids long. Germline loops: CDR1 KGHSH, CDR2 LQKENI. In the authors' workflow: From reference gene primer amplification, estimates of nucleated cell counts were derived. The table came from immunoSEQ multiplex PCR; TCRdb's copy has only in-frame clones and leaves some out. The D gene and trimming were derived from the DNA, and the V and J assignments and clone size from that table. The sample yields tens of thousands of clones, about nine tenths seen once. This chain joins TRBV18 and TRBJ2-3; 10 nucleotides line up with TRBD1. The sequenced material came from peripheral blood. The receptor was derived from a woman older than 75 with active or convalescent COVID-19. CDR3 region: CASSPKTGGMDTQYF. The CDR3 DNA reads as TGTGCCAGCTCACCGAAGACAGGGGGCATGGATACGCAGTATTTT.